This T cell receptor (beta chain) is from a study of T cell responses to AZD1222 COVID-19 vaccine. Turning to the study itself: It was second doses at about 4 or about 12 weeks that were pooled.

Turning to this clone: Its antigen is undetermined.

Clones were sequenced by immunoSEQ multiplex PCR, and TCRdb holds only the in-frame ones, with some missing. The table records 130,000 to 150,000 clones, approximately 90% of them present only once. Notes on the study in general: The donors showed a predominance of white British ancestry and of females, with possible underestimation of clonal diversity. Spike-specific TCR breadth and depth were elevated following two AZD1222 doses.

Germline CDR1 KGHSH, CDR2 LQKENI. With 0 bases removed from V and 7 bases from J, the gap between germline ends came to 10 bases. The CDR3 extends over 13 amino acids. The sequencing here drew on peripheral blood, taken on day 0 of AZD1222 vaccination. This clonotype originated in an adult in good health. The V call is TRBV18, the J call TRBJ2-7; D is perhaps TRBD2 (5 bases). The CDR3 nucleotides are TGTGCCAGCTCACCACCATCGGGAAGGGAGCAGTACTTC. Translated, it gives CASSPPSGREQYF.